A selection of T cell receptor beta chains follows, all from one sample in a study of blood T cell repertoires in COVID-19. Method: immunoSEQ multiplex PCR; TCRdb's copy keeps in-frame clones and lacks some. The sample records roughly 130,000 clones, around three quarters being singletons. Sequencing was carried out using peripheral blood. The receptors shown here come from an elderly man with acute or convalescent COVID-19. Both conserved end residues are trimmed from each CDR3.

ASSPTESGNTIY,TRBJ1-3,TRBV18
ASSRANTGELF,TRBJ2-2,TRBV27
ASSPDNNNYGYT,TRBJ1-2,TRBV4-3
ASSRYTGADGANVLT,TRBJ2-6,TRBV3-1/TRBV3-2
ASSLPGVEETQY,TRBJ2-5,TRBV7-3
ASQGSGTSDEQY,TRBJ2-7,TRBV27
ASSPQTSGVSSEQF,TRBJ2-1,TRBV18
ASSLDTRNYGYT,TRBJ1-2,TRBV11-2
ASSLTGGYTEAF,TRBJ1-1,TRBV5-8
ASSPARFYGYT,TRBJ1-2,TRBV5-8
ASGRERARIETQY,TRBJ2-5,TRBV6-5
ASSQPRGKLF,TRBJ1-4,TRBV28
ASSNGQGWYEQY,TRBJ2-7,TRBV13
ASSLFAGGDEQY,TRBJ2-7,TRBV9
ASSAGTGDGKLF,TRBJ1-4,TRBV9
ASSEVASGRINEQF,TRBJ2-1,TRBV25-1
ASSYSIQGRQETQY,TRBJ2-5,TRBV7-9
ASSFGTGLTEAF,TRBJ1-1,TRBV7-8
ATSRQLTDTQY,TRBJ2-3,TRBV15
ASSVAGGEETQY,TRBJ2-5,TRBV9
ATSREFSLQETQY,TRBJ2-5,TRBV15
ASSIQVPGELF,TRBJ2-2,TRBV7-3
ASSFRQITDTQY,TRBJ2-3,TRBV5-1
ASKSTGTHEQY,TRBJ2-7,TRBV6-5
ASRGLQGGKLF,TRBJ1-4,TRBV3-1/TRBV3-2
ASSPGGAVWGDSPLH,TRBJ1-6,TRBV5-1
ASTLLQGTEAF,TRBJ1-1,TRBV12-3/TRBV12-4
ASSLNPTEDTQY,TRBJ2-3,TRBV7-9
ASSLAWGGTEAF,TRBJ1-1,TRBV5-8
ASSVTGSTDTQY,TRBJ2-3,TRBV2
SASSGGSYNEQF,TRBJ2-1,TRBV20-1
ASSSDSNYGYT,TRBJ1-2,TRBV5-1
ASSPPRVGNTGELF,TRBJ2-2,TRBV7-9
ASSSLAGSTDTQY,TRBJ2-3,TRBV7-3
ASSIGSAAPYEQY,TRBJ2-7,TRBV19
ASRPGQTNSPLH,TRBJ1-6,TRBV6-6
ASSLNRYTEAF,TRBJ1-1,TRBV7-3
ASSPPDSNYGYT,TRBJ1-2,TRBV25-1
ASSLGTRNSPLH,TRBJ1-6,TRBV7-2
AWSPYLDSIVSPRIPF,TRBJ2-1,TRBV30
ATSDTLPTGIVDEQY,TRBJ2-7,TRBV24-1
ASTLSRAPNQPQH,TRBJ1-5,TRBV19
ASSHPQQSEFYEQY,TRBJ2-7,TRBV23-1
ASSLAGGLGEEKLF,TRBJ1-4,TRBV7-8
ASSARGREKLF,TRBJ1-4,TRBV5-5
ASSPGTDSYEQY,TRBJ2-7,TRBV18
ASSPLEGLVSYEQY,TRBJ2-7,TRBV7-9
ASTRDRVDETQY,TRBJ2-5,TRBV5-4
ASSQEGFRDWGAEAF,TRBJ1-1,TRBV4-1
ATSEGGGSTDTQY,TRBJ2-3,TRBV24-1
ASRGDSGNTEAF,TRBJ1-1,TRBV5-6
ASTQGGNTEAF,TRBJ1-1,TRBV7-8
ASDRGRNTNEKLF,TRBJ1-4,TRBV6-6
ASIPGGTSYEQY,TRBJ2-7,TRBV7-9